These 13 T cell receptor beta chains came from one sample sequenced in a study of CXCR3-negative and CXCR3-positive naive CD8 T cells. Which antigens these TCRs recognize remains unknown. Each TRB cDNA library was prepared by 5' RACE (with UMI labels). TCRdb re-called the 5' RACE reads and gives one entry per CDR3 protein, without DNA. Reported are tens of thousands of distinct CDR3 sequences; the ten largest clones contain approximately 0.62%. Findings and limits, study-wide: Naive cells positive for CXCR3 carried more hydrophobic TRB CDR3s than CXCR3-negative ones.

The source material was naive CXCR3+ CD8+ T cells from blood. As to subset: CD45RO-CCR7+CD27+CD95- naive CD8+ T cells expressing CXCR3 (TNR3+). The source of these receptors is a human donor in good health. Some clones in this sample may be carry-over from other donors' samples.

This rearrangement joins TRBV29-1 to TRBJ2-1; absent DNA, TCRdb's TRBD1 call cannot be checked. The CDR3 runs 15 residues. The V gene's germline CDR1 is SQVTM and CDR2 ANQGSEA. The CDR3 spells CSVDGVVDRGNEQFF.

The chain combines TRBV2 with TRBJ2-3. The germline gives CDR1 SNHLY, CDR2 FYNNEI. The CDR3 covers 13 residues. The CDR3 loop reads CASSGIYTDTQYF.

The chain combines TRBV6-5 with TRBJ2-1. CDR3 size: 12 residues. Germline CDR1 and CDR2: MNHEY and SVGAGI. Here the CDR3 reads CASSYQDNEQFF.

The chain joins TRBV15 to TRBJ2-3. CDR1 is LNHNV and CDR2 is YYDKDF in the germline V gene (reference sequence). CDR3 size: 12 residues. This CDR3 reads CATSIPGDTQYF.

The chain's CDR3 is CASSTPTGEETNTEAFF. The chain recombines TRBV7-6 with TRBJ1-1; as DNA is missing, the TRBD1 call by TCRdb cannot be tested. CDR1 SGHVS and CDR2 FNYEAQ come from the germline V gene. The CDR3 sequence is 17 residues long.

The V call is TRBV7-6, the J call TRBJ2-2; no DNA is available, so the TRBD2 call from TCRdb remains unchecked. The CDR3 spans 14 residues. Germline assignment: CDR1 SGHVS and CDR2 FNYEAQ. The CDR3 sequence is CASSLGGEAGELFF.

The rearrangement links TRBV10-1 to TRBJ2-1; lacking DNA, the TRBD1 call made by TCRdb goes unchecked. The CDR3 spans 12 residues. The germline V gene encodes CDR1 WNHNN and CDR2 SYGVQD (reference sequence). The CDR3 region is CASSRGNNEQFF.

The V gene is TRBV6-6, the J gene TRBJ1-6. The CDR3 length is 15 residues. CDR1 is MNHNY and CDR2 is SVGAGI in the germline V gene (reference sequence). The chain's CDR3 is CASSRDGAYNSPLHF.

This sequence joins TRBV15 and TRBJ1-2; TCRdb picks TRBD1, but there is no DNA to check that call. The CDR3 runs to 14 residues. CDR1 is LNHNV, CDR2 YYDKDF, per germline (reference sequence). This chain's CDR3 is CATSTATGAGGYTF.

This chain uses TRBV7-2 with TRBJ2-3; the TCRdb D gene call, TRBD2, has no DNA to confirm it. Germline V lookup: CDR1 SGHTA, CDR2 FQGNSA. CDR3 length equals 12 residues. The CDR3 reads CASSSWRDTQYF.

The CDR3 reads CASSLETDYLKETQYF. The chain links TRBV5-1 to TRBJ2-5; TCRdb indicates TRBD2, and absent DNA this call remains unverified. The germline V gene encodes CDR1 SGHRS and CDR2 YFSETQ. The CDR3 sequence is 16 residues long.

The chain carries TRBV27 and TRBJ2-2; there is no DNA to check the TCRdb D call of TRBD2. CDR1 and CDR2 from the germline V gene are MNHEY and SMNVEV (reference sequence). The CDR3 length is 17 residues. The CDR3 loop is CASSLLTSGEGSGELFF.

The chain combines TRBV6-2 or TRBV6-3 with TRBJ2-7. From germline, CDR1 is MNHEY and CDR2 SVGEGT. The length of the CDR3 is 14 residues. The CDR3: CASSYGRNSYEQYF.